The following is a TCR beta chain sequence with its context. Assay: immunoSEQ multiplex PCR; the TCRdb copy retains only in-frame clones and omits some. The sample has 270,000 or so clones, approximately 87% seen once. The germline gives CDR1 SGHTA, CDR2 FQGNSA. Trimming at V came to 5 bases and at J to 3 bases, leaving 6 bases not matched to a gene. This CDR3 has 14 amino acids. Seattle-derived patients entered the study during active infection and were followed longitudinally. This sample was included in a study of blood T cell repertoires in COVID-19. Overall study: Samples of COVID-19 (acute and convalescent) were obtained from the United States, Italy and Spain.

Sequenced sample: peripheral blood. This TCR came from a woman aged 25 to 45 with COVID-19, enrolled during active disease. The chain has TRBV7-2 and TRBJ2-7; TRBD1 agrees at 8 bases. The CDR3 is CASSPTGADYEQYF. In DNA form, the CDR3 reads TGTGCCAGCAGCCCGACAGGGGCAGACTACGAGCAGTACTTC.